This T cell receptor (beta chain) emerged from a study of beta chain features in type 1 diabetes. What was sequenced were expressed TCRB transcripts, since all of the isolated RNA had been reverse transcribed. TCRdb's table, derived via immunoSEQ multiplex PCR, lists solely in-frame clones and lacks some. This repertoire shows 810,000 or so clones, 17% found once; its top ten account for 0.023%. Whole-study findings and limits: Diminished insertions and augmented deletions at VDJ junctions characterized type 1 diabetes patients. Shorter TCRB CDR3s, moderately but significantly so, marked every one of the four CD4+ subsets in Type 1 diabetes patients. Using cDNA template may skew counts toward highly expressing activated cells. Patients showed naive, central memory and Treg TCRB repertoires that appeared more similar than those of healthy donors.

Concerning this clone: Its antigen is still unknown.

Sequencing used naive CD4+ T cells from blood. The sequence was obtained from a woman younger than 30 in good health.

The CDR3 DNA is TGTGCCAGCAGGATGAAGAGACTAGGGCCCGTTACGCAGTATTTT. Its protein product is CASRMKRLGPVTQYF. This chain joins TRBV28 and TRBJ2-3, with D possibly TRBD2 on 6 matching bases. Trimming stripped 6 bases from V and 8 bases from J, with 21 bases between. Germline V gene data show CDR1 as MDHEN and CDR2 as SYDVKM. The CDR3 is 15 residues long.